This passage covers 11 T cell receptor beta chains from one sample sequenced in a study of blood T cell repertoires in COVID-19. Libraries were prepared by immunoSEQ multiplex PCR; TCRdb keeps only in-frame clonotypes and omits some of them. This sample has 200,000 to 250,000 clones, with 82% found just once. The sequencing input was peripheral blood. These receptors all come from an elderly woman with COVID-19, enrolled during active disease.

This chain uses TRBV10-3 with TRBJ2-1; D possibly corresponds to TRBD2 (5 bases). CDR1 is ENHRY and CDR2 is SYGVKD in the germline V gene. CDR3 size: 15 residues. V was clipped by 0 bases and J by 9 bases, with 15 bases between them. The CDR3 nucleotides are TGTGCCATCAGTGAGTCGACGGGATGGAGTGGTGAGCAGTTCTTC. The encoded protein is CAISESTGWSGEQFF.

The genes are TRBV7-2 and TRBJ1-6, with 9 nucleotides matching TRBD1. Germline CDR1 SGHTA, CDR2 FQGNSA. Germline trimming cut 5 bases from V and 10 bases from J; bases unmatched to any gene: 6. This CDR3 comprises 14 residues. The CDR3 reads CASSMGQGRSPLHF. In DNA form, the CDR3 reads TGTGCCAGCAGCATGGGACAGGGACGGTCACCCCTCCACTTT.

The chain's CDR3 is CASIGQSSQHF. CDR3 nucleotides: TGTGCCAGTATTGGCCAATCGTCCCAGCATTTT. The chain is built from TRBV19 and TRBJ1-5; no clear D gene. This CDR3 is 11 amino acids long. Germline values: CDR1 LNHDA, CDR2 SQIVND (reference sequence). Trimming took 7 bases from V and 11 from J, leaving 12 bases between them.

The chain combines TRBV7-8 with TRBJ1-5; 7 nucleotides line up with TRBD1. Trimming removed 1 base from V and 1 base from J; junction bases left unmatched: 4. This CDR3 is 16 amino acids long. CDR1 is SGHVS, CDR2 FQNEAQ, per germline. In nucleotides, the CDR3 is TGTGCCAGCAGCTTAGAGGGACAGCTAAGCAATCAGCCCCAGCATTTT. The encoded protein is CASSLEGQLSNQPQHF.

The table lists this clone with a few counts. V is TRBV27 and J is TRBJ1-1; weak D call: TRBD1 (5 bases). Trimming took 4 bases from V and 4 from J, leaving 10 bases between them. The CDR3 covers 13 residues. The germline CDR1 and CDR2 sequences are MNHEY and SMNVEV (reference sequence). CDR3 sequence reads: CASSWGGGTEAFF. CDR3 coding DNA: TGTGCCAGCAGTTGGGGGGGAGGCACTGAAGCTTTCTTT.

The rearrangement links TRBV9 to TRBJ2-2; D might be TRBD2 (6 bases). Germline-derived CDR1 and CDR2 are SGDLS and YYNGEE. This CDR3 comprises 15 residues. The V end lost 0 bases, the J end lost 5 bases, and 11 bases lay between the germline ends. The CDR3 DNA follows: TGTGCCAGCAGCGTAGACGGGAGCAGAACCGGGGAGCTGTTTTTT. This sequence encodes CASSVDGSRTGELFF. The whole variable domain, remainder taken from reference TRBV9 and TRBJ2-2, is DSGVTQTPKHLITATGQRVTLRCSPRSGDLSVYWYQQSLDQGLQFLIQYYNGEERAKGNILERFSAQQFPDLHSELNLSSLELGDSALYFCASSVDGSRTGELFFGEGSRLTVL.

The chain combines TRBV28 with TRBJ1-6; 11 bases fit TRBD1. Germline loops: CDR1 MDHEN, CDR2 SYDVKM. J was trimmed by 5 bases and V by 2 bases; bases with no gene match: 5. The CDR3 runs to 17 residues. The CDR3, as DNA: TGTGCCAGCAGTTTAACAAGGGACAGGGGGAATAATTCACCCCTCCACTTT. Its translation: CASSLTRDRGNNSPLHF.

J is TRBJ1-1 and V is TRBV4-1; tentatively, D is TRBD1 (5 bases). The germline V gene has CDR1 MGHRA and CDR2 YSYEKL. The CDR3 contains 14 residues. V was cut by 0 bases and J by 3 bases, with 8 bases left in between. The CDR3 coding sequence is TGCGCCAGCAGCCAAGATCCGGGGGACACTGAAGCTTTCTTT. This sequence encodes CASSQDPGDTEAFF.

This chain connects TRBV18 to TRBJ2-1; the D gene is possibly TRBD2 (5 bases). The ends were cut back, 3 bases at V and 9 bases at J, with 15 bases in the middle. The CDR3 is made up of 14 amino acids. Germline lookup yields CDR1 KGHSH and CDR2 LQKENI. The CDR3 protein is CASSPLSPRGEQFF. Written as DNA, the CDR3 is TGTGCCAGCTCACCCCTTTCACCCCGGGGTGAGCAGTTCTTC.

The DNA of the CDR3 is TGTGCCAGCAGTCGCCTAGCCAGCAACATTCAGTACTTC. It codes for CASSRLASNIQYF. The chain uses TRBV2 and TRBJ2-4, with D possibly TRBD2 on 5 matching bases. The CDR3 has 13 residues. Germline CDR1 SNHLY, CDR2 FYNNEI. Trimming took 5 bases from V and 7 from J, leaving 12 bases between them.

This clone was counted between two and nine times. CDR3 DNA: TGTGCCAGCAGCTTAGACAGGGTTAATGAGCAGTTCTTC. Its protein product is CASSLDRVNEQFF. V gene TRBV11-2 combines with J gene TRBJ2-1; the D gene is possibly TRBD1 (5 bases). Germline lookup yields CDR1 SGHAT and CDR2 FQNNGV. This CDR3 comprises 13 residues. Trimming took off 0 bases at V and 7 bases at J, with 7 bases between the two ends.